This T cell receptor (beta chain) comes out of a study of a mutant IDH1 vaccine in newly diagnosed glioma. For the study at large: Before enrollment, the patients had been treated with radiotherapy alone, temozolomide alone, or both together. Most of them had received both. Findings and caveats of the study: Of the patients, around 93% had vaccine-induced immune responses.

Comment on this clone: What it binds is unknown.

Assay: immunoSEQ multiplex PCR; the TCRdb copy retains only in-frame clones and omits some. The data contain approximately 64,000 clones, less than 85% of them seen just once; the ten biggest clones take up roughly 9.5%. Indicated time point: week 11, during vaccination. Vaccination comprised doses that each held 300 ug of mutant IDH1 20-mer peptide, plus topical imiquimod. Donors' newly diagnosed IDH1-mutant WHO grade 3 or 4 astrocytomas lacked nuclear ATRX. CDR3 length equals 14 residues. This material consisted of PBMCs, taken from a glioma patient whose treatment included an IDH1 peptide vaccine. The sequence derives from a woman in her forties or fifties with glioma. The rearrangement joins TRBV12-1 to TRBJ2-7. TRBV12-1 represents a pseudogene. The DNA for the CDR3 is TGTGCCAGCAACCCAGGGGCGGGGACGGGTGAGCAGTACTTC. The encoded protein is CASNPGAGTGEQYF.